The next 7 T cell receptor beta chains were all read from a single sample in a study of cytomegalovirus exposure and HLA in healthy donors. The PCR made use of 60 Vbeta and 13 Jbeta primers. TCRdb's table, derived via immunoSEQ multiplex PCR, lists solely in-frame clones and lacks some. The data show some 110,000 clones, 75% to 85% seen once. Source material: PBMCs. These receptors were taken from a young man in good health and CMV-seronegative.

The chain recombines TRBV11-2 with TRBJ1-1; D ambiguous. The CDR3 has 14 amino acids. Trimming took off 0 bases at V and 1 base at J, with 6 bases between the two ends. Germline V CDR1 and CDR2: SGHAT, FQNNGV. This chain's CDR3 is CASSLDGENTEAFF. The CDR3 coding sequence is TGTGCCAGCAGCTTAGATGGAGAGAACACTGAAGCTTTCTTT.

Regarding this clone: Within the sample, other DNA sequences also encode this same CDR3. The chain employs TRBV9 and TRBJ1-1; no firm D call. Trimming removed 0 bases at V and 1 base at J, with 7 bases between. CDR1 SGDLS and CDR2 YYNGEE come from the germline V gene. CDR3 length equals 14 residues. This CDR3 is CASSVVRENTEAFF. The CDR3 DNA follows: TGTGCCAGCAGCGTAGTACGGGAGAACACTGAAGCTTTCTTT.

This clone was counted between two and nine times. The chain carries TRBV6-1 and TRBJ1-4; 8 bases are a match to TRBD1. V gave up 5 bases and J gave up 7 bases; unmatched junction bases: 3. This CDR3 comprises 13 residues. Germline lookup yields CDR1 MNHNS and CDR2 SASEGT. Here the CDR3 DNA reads TGTGCCAGCAGTACAGACAGGGGTGAAAAACTGTTTTTT. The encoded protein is CASSTDRGEKLFF.

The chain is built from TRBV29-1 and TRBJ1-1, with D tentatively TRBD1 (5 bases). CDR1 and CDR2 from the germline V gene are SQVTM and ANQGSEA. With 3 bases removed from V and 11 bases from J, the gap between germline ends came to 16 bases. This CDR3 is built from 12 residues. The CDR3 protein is CSVEDQAKGAFF. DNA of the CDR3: TGCAGCGTTGAGGATCAAGCCAAGGGGGCTTTCTTT.

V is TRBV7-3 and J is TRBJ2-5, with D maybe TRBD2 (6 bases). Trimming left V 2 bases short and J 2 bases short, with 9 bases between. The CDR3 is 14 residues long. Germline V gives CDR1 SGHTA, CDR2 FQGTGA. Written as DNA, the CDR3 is TGTGCCAGCAGCTTATCCGGGGGACAAGAGACCCAGTACTTC. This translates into CASSLSGGQETQYF. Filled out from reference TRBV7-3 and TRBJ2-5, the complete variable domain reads GAGVSQTPSNKVTEKGKYVELRCDPISGHTALYWYRQSLGQGPEFLIYFQGTGAADDSGLPNDRFFAVRPEGSVSTLKIQRTERGDSAVYLCASSLSGGQETQYFGPGTRLLVL.

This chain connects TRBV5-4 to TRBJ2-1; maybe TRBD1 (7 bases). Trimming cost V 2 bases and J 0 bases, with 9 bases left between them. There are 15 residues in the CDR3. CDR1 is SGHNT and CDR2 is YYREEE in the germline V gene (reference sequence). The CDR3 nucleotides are TGTGCCAGCAGCTTTCAGGGGGGCTCCTACAATGAGCAGTTCTTC. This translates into CASSFQGGSYNEQFF.

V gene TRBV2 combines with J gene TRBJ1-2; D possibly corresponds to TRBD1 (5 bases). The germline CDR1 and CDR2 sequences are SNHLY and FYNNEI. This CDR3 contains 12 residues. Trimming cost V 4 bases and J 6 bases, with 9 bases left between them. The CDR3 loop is CASSGAGNGYTF. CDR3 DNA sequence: TGTGCCAGCAGTGGGGCAGGGAATGGCTACACCTTC.